The rows below give T cell receptor beta chains drawn from one sample of a study of OX40 agonist ivuxolimab in advanced cancers. Repertoires were generated with immunoSEQ multiplex PCR, while TCRdb's copy carries only in-frame clones and drops some. The data show tens of thousands of clones, about 85% seen once. The source was CD4+ or CD8+ T cells sorted from blood, collected in a trial of the OX40 agonist ivuxolimab. These TCRs come from an adult with an advanced solid tumor such as melanoma, head and neck, liver or kidney cancer. CDR3s include the opening cysteine and the closing phenylalanine or tryptophan. A D gene is named only where the DNA matches it firmly. Rows may omit the clone size; those that give it use once, few, many or a size class.

cdr3_nt,cdr3_aa,v_call,j_call,d_call,cdr3_length,clone_size
TGTGCCAGCAGCAAAGCCAGAGGACAAAGTAACTATGGCTACACCTTC,CASSKARGQSNYGYTF,TRBV21-1,TRBJ1-2,.,16,few
TGTGCCAGCAGTCCGTTAGGCTCTGGAAACACCATATATTTT,CASSPLGSGNTIYF,TRBV27,TRBJ1-3,.,14,.
TGTGCCAGCAGTTACAGGGACCTCTCCTACGAGCAGTACTTC,CASSYRDLSYEQYF,TRBV27,TRBJ2-7,.,14,.
TGTGCCAGCAGCCCTCGGACGCCCGGGGAGGGCTACACCTTC,CASSPRTPGEGYTF,TRBV6-5,TRBJ1-2,.,14,.
TGTGCCAGCACGGCCTCGGGGGCGGGCAATGAGCAGTTCTTC,CASTASGAGNEQFF,TRBV6-5,TRBJ2-1,.,14,.
TGTGCCAGCAGCGAAGCAGGGCAATTCTCCTACGAGCAGTACTTC,CASSEAGQFSYEQYF,TRBV7-2,TRBJ2-7,.,15,.
TGTGCCAGCAGTGAGGAGCGGGGGGGGCCAGATACGCAGTATTTT,CASSEERGGPDTQYF,TRBV6-4,TRBJ2-3,TRBD2,15,.
TGTGCCAGCTCACCTCCCCGGGACAGAGATACCTACGAGCAGTACTTC,CASSPPRDRDTYEQYF,TRBV18,TRBJ2-7,TRBD1,16,.
TGCGCCAGCTCCGCTGGGACTGAAGCTTTCTTT,CASSAGTEAFF,TRBV10-1,TRBJ1-1,.,11,.
TGTGCCAGCAGCGAGACAGGGGGAAACACTGAAGCTTTCTTT,CASSETGGNTEAFF,TRBV9,TRBJ1-1,TRBD1,14,.
TGTGCCAGCAGCTCTGGGGGTCGGACTGGAAACACCATATATTTT,CASSSGGRTGNTIYF,TRBV7-2,TRBJ1-3,.,15,.
TGTGCCAGCAGTTTATCCGGGTATAGCAATCAGCCCCAGCATTTT,CASSLSGYSNQPQHF,TRBV28,TRBJ1-5,.,15,.
TGTGCCAGCAGTCTTTTCGGGGACCTACTCTATGGCTACACCTTC,CASSLFGDLLYGYTF,TRBV6-5,TRBJ1-2,.,15,.
TGTGCCAGCAGCTTATTCAAGCGTGGCCACAATGAGCAGTTCTTC,CASSLFKRGHNEQFF,TRBV11-2,TRBJ2-1,.,15,.
TGCGCCAGCAGCTCCGGGACAGCCACAGATACGCAGTATTTT,CASSSGTATDTQYF,TRBV5-1,TRBJ2-3,TRBD1,14,.
TGTGCCAGCAGTGAAGAACTAGCGGTGGCACAAGAGACCCAGTACTTC,CASSEELAVAQETQYF,TRBV2,TRBJ2-5,TRBD2,16,.
TGTGCCAGTACGCCGACAGACCAACTCTACGAGCAGTACTTC,CASTPTDQLYEQYF,TRBV19,TRBJ2-7,.,14,.
TGCGCCAGCAGCGAGTGGGGGATGAACACTGAAGCTTTCTTT,CASSEWGMNTEAFF,TRBV10-1,TRBJ1-1,.,14,.
TGTGCCGGCAGCTTAGAGGGGAATAGCAATCAGCCCCAGCATTTT,CAGSLEGNSNQPQHF,TRBV7-8,TRBJ1-5,.,15,.
TGTGCCAGCAGCACTGGCGTGGTTAATCAGCCCCAGCATTTT,CASSTGVVNQPQHF,TRBV5-8,TRBJ1-5,.,14,.
TGTGCCAGTAGTATAGCTTCCTTGGCAGGGGGCCGCGGGGAGCTGTTTTTT,CASSIASLAGGRGELFF,TRBV19,TRBJ2-2,TRBD1,17,.
TGTGCCAGCAGCTACCTGCTCCCCGGTTTTGGTGAAGCTTTCTTT,CASSYLLPGFGEAFF,TRBV7-2,TRBJ1-1,.,15,.
TGTGCCAGCAGCTTCTGGTTAGCGGGGGCCTCAAGCACAGATACGCAGTATTTT,CASSFWLAGASSTDTQYF,TRBV7-2,TRBJ2-3,TRBD2,18,.
TGTGCCAGCAGTGAGGGGCCTCGGGCCCCACAGGCTTTCTTT,CASSEGPRAPQAFF,TRBV25-1,TRBJ1-1,.,14,.
TGCGCCAGCAGCCGGGTGAGGGGGGCAGGGGAGACCCAGTACTTC,CASSRVRGAGETQYF,TRBV5-1,TRBJ2-5,.,15,.
TGTGCCAGCAGCTCGACTAGCCGATCCTACTTC,CASSSTSRSYF,TRBV5-8,TRBJ2-5,TRBD2,11,.
TGTGCCAGCAGTGCCAAGATTAATGAAAAACTGTTTTTT,CASSAKINEKLFF,TRBV6-1,TRBJ1-4,.,13,.
TGTGCCAGCAGCTTGAACCAGGGGGGTGAAGCTTTCTTT,CASSLNQGGEAFF,TRBV5-6,TRBJ1-1,TRBD1,13,.
TGTGCCACCAGCAGAGATGCGGGGATCAACTCCTACAATGAGCAGTTCTTC,CATSRDAGINSYNEQFF,TRBV15,TRBJ2-1,.,17,.
TGTGCCAGCAGGGCCGACGGCAAAAATTCACCCCTCCACTTT,CASRADGKNSPLHF,TRBV6-5,TRBJ1-6,.,14,few
TGTGCCAGCAGACTGGGGGGCTCCACTGAAGCTTTCTTT,CASRLGGSTEAFF,TRBV6-6,TRBJ1-1,.,13,.
TGTGCCAGCAGCGTAGGTCCTAGCGGGGTGGATGAGCAGTTCTTC,CASSVGPSGVDEQFF,TRBV9,TRBJ2-1,TRBD2,15,.
TGTGCCAGTGTGGCGGGGCAGCAGTACAATGAGCAGTTCTTC,CASVAGQQYNEQFF,TRBV2,TRBJ2-1,.,14,few
TGTGCCAGCAGGGGCAGCTCCTATAATTCACCCCTCCACTTT,CASRGSSYNSPLHF,TRBV6-5,TRBJ1-6,.,14,.
TGTGCCACCCGAATGGAGGACAGCACTGAAGCTTTCTTT,CATRMEDSTEAFF,TRBV5-4,TRBJ1-1,.,13,.
TGTGCCAGCAGTTTACCCCTCCGCGGCACCGGGGAGCTGTTTTTT,CASSLPLRGTGELFF,TRBV28,TRBJ2-2,.,15,once
TGTGCCAGCAGCCTTAACGTTCCCCCCTACGAGCAGTACTTC,CASSLNVPPYEQYF,TRBV7-2,TRBJ2-7,.,14,.
TGCGCCAGCAGCTTGGCTAGCGGGGGGCTGATCACAGATACGCAGTATTTT,CASSLASGGLITDTQYF,TRBV5-1,TRBJ2-3,TRBD2,17,once
TGTGCCAGTAGTAGGCGGACAGGAGATGACACCGGGGAGCTGTTTTTT,CASSRRTGDDTGELFF,TRBV19,TRBJ2-2,TRBD1,16,.
TGTGCCAGCAGTTACCCGGGAGGGAACTATGGCTACACCTTC,CASSYPGGNYGYTF,TRBV28,TRBJ1-2,.,14,.
TGTGCCAGCAGCCTAGTTAAATCAGGGCGGCCTGGAAACACCATATATTTT,CASSLVKSGRPGNTIYF,TRBV7-9,TRBJ1-3,.,17,once
TGTGCCAGCAGTTTTCGGACAGGGGAGCAGTACTTC,CASSFRTGEQYF,TRBV27,TRBJ2-7,TRBD1,12,.
TGTGCCAGCAGTTACTTAGGTCTTCTAAGCTCCTATAATTCACCCCTCCACTTT,CASSYLGLLSSYNSPLHF,TRBV28,TRBJ1-6,.,18,.
TGTGCCAGCAGCTTAAGGCAGGGGAAAGGTGGTGAAGCTTTCTTT,CASSLRQGKGGEAFF,TRBV7-6,TRBJ1-1,.,15,once
TGTGCCAGCAGCTTAGTTCGCAGGGTGGCGGGAAACACCATATATTTT,CASSLVRRVAGNTIYF,TRBV7-9,TRBJ1-3,.,16,.